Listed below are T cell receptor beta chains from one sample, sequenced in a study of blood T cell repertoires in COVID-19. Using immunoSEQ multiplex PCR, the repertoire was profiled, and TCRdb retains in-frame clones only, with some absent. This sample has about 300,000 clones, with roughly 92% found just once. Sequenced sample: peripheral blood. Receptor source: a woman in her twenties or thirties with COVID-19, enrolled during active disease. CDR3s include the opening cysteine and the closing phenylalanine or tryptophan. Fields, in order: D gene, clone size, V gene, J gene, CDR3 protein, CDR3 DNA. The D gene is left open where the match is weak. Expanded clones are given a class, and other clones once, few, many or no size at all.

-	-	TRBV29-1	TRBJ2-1	CSVVWRVQGEQFF	TGCAGCGTTGTGTGGAGGGTCCAGGGTGAGCAGTTCTTC
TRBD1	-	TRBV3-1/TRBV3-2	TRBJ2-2	CASSQTGGGELFF	TGTGCCAGCAGCCAAACAGGGGGCGGGGAGCTGTTTTTT
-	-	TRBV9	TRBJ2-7	CASSGLVAGEQYF	TGTGCCAGCAGCGGACTAGTTGCGGGCGAGCAGTACTTC
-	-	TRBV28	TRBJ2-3	CASSMRQGGDTQYF	TGTGCCAGCAGTATGAGACAGGGAGGAGATACGCAGTATTTT
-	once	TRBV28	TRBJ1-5	CASSLSGDYSNQPQHF	TGTGCCAGCAGTTTATCGGGTGATTATAGCAATCAGCCCCAGCATTTT
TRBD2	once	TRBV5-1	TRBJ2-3	CASSSGGLAGGRDTQYF	TGCGCCAGCAGCTCCGGCGGACTAGCGGGAGGAAGAGATACGCAGTATTTT
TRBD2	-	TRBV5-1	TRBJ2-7	CASSLGGGFEQYF	TGCGCCAGCAGCTTGGGGGGAGGGTTCGAGCAGTACTTC
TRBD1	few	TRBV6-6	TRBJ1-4	CASSAPGQGFEKLFF	TGTGCCAGCAGCGCCCCGGGACAGGGGTTTGAAAAACTGTTTTTT
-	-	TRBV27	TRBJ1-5	CASSLSGGNQPQHF	TGTGCCAGCAGTTTATCAGGAGGAAATCAGCCCCAGCATTTT
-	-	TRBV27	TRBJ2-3	CASSIRATVTTQYF	TGTGCCAGCAGCATCAGGGCCACGGTAACTACGCAGTATTTT
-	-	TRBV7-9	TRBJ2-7	CASSLAAGFIYEQYF	TGTGCCAGCAGCTTAGCGGCGGGTTTCATCTACGAGCAGTACTTC
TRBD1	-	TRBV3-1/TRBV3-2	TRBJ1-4	CASSYKQGANEKLFF	TGTGCCAGCAGCTATAAACAGGGGGCGAATGAAAAACTGTTTTTT
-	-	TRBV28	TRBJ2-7	CASSLNPDSSYEQYF	TGTGCCAGCAGTTTGAATCCGGACAGTTCCTACGAGCAGTACTTC
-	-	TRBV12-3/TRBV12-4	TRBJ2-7	CASSLAPYEQYF	TGTGCCAGCAGTTTGGCCCCCTACGAGCAGTACTTC
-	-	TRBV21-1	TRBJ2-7	CASSKTSASGVYEQYF	TGTGCCAGCAGCAAAACGTCGGCTAGCGGAGTCTACGAGCAGTACTTC
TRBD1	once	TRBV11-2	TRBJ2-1	CASSPGQGVYNEQFF	TGTGCCAGCAGCCCTGGACAGGGGGTTTACAATGAGCAGTTCTTC
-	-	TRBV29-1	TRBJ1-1	CSVQDKEAFF	TGCAGCGTCCAGGACAAGGAAGCTTTCTTT
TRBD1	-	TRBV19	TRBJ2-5	CASSTSDRGETQYF	TGTGCCAGTAGTACATCCGACAGGGGAGAGACCCAGTACTTC
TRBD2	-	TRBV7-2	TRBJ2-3	CASSDGTSFRTDTQYF	TGTGCCAGCAGCGACGGGACTAGCTTTCGCACAGATACGCAGTATTTT
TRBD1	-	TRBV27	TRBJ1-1	CASSFTGVNTEAFF	TGTGCCAGCAGTTTCACAGGGGTCAACACTGAAGCTTTCTTT
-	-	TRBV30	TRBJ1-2	CASKSLRGIGGYTF	TGTGCCTCCAAAAGTTTGAGGGGGATAGGTGGCTACACCTTC
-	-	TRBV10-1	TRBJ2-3	CASSDWGRDTDTQYF	TGCGCCAGCAGTGATTGGGGCAGGGACACAGATACGCAGTATTTT
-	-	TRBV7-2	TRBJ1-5	CASSLEGRQWQPQHF	TGTGCCAGCAGCTTAGAAGGCCGACAGTGGCAGCCCCAGCATTTT
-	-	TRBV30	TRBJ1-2	CAWETAPNYGYTF	TGTGCCTGGGAGACTGCCCCTAACTATGGCTACACCTTC
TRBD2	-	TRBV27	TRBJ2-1	CASRVAGYNYNEQFF	TGTGCCAGCAGGGTAGCGGGATACAACTACAATGAGCAGTTCTTC
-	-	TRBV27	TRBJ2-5	CASSPLTGTQETQYF	TGTGCCAGCAGTCCCCTGACAGGGACTCAAGAGACCCAGTACTTC
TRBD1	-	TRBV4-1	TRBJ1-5	CASSQGRGQGKDQPQHF	TGCGCCAGCAGCCAAGGAAGGGGGCAGGGGAAAGATCAGCCCCAGCATTTT
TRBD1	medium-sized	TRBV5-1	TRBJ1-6	CASSSDRATNSPLHF	TGCGCCAGCAGCTCGGACAGGGCCACCAATTCACCCCTCCACTTT
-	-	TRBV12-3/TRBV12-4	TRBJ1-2	CASSLGGAGYTF	TGTGCCAGCAGTTTGGGTGGAGCCGGCTACACCTTC
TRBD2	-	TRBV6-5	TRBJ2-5	CASSRGEETQYF	TGTGCCAGCAGCCGGGGGGAGGAGACCCAGTACTTC
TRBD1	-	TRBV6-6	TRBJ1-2	CASSYLGQGKNGYTF	TGTGCCAGCAGTTACTTGGGACAGGGGAAGAATGGCTACACCTTC
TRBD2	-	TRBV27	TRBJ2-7	CASSLKAGQRGTPYEQYF	TGTGCCAGCAGTTTAAAGGCGGGGCAGCGGGGGACCCCGTACGAGCAGTACTTC
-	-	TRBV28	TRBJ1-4	CASKKGFTNEKLFF	TGTGCCAGCAAGAAGGGGTTTACTAATGAAAAACTGTTTTTT
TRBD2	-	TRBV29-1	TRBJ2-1	CSVEAGGTSNNEQFF	TGCAGCGTTGAAGCGGGGGGGACTAGCAACAATGAGCAGTTCTTC
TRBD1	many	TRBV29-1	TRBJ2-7	CSVVPPGQGYEQYF	TGCAGCGTCGTGCCCCCGGGACAGGGCTACGAGCAGTACTTC
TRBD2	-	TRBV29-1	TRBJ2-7	CSVEEREGQYEQYF	TGCAGCGTTGAAGAGCGGGAGGGCCAATACGAGCAGTACTTC
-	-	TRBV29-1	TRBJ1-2	CSAPQAGATGYTF	TGCAGTGCACCCCAGGCGGGGGCAACGGGCTACACCTTC
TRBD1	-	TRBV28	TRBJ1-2	CASSRGQWNYGYTF	TGTGCCAGCAGCAGGGGACAGTGGAACTATGGCTACACCTTC
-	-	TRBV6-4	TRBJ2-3	CASSDGGASTDTQYF	TGTGCCAGCAGTGACGGGGGGGCCAGCACAGATACGCAGTATTTT
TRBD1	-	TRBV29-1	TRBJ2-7	CSVDVQGAIEQYF	TGCAGCGTTGATGTCCAGGGGGCGATCGAGCAGTACTTC
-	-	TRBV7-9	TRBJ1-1	CASKDMNTEAFF	TGTGCCAGCAAGGACATGAACACTGAAGCTTTCTTT
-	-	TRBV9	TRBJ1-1	CASSRTALGTEAFF	TGTGCCAGCTCCAGGACAGCCTTGGGCACTGAAGCTTTCTTT
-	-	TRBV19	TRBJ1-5	CASSTPTRRDQPQHF	TGTGCCAGTAGTACCCCGACCCGGAGGGATCAGCCCCAGCATTTT
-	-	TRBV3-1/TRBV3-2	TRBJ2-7	CASSHPPGGGYEQYF	TGTGCCAGCAGCCACCCACCGGGGGGCGGGTACGAGCAGTACTTC
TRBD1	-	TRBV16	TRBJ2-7	CASSPGTELYEQYF	TGTGCCAGCAGCCCCGGGACAGAGCTCTACGAGCAGTACTTC
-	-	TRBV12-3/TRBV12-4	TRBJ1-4	CASSRGGYEKLFF	TGTGCCAGCAGTAGGGGGGGCTATGAAAAACTGTTTTTT
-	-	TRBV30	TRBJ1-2	CAWSSAVPTIISFYGYTF	TGTGCCTGGAGTAGTGCAGTCCCCACCATAATCTCGTTCTATGGCTACACCTTC
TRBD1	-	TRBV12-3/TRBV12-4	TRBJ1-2	CASSDRGNYGYTF	TGTGCCAGCAGCGACAGGGGTAACTATGGCTACACCTTC
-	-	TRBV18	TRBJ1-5	CASSPSGESQPQHF	TGTGCCAGCTCACCATCTGGGGAGTCGCAGCCCCAGCATTTT
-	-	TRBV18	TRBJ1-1	CASSPTTNTEAFF	TGTGCCAGCTCACCCACAACAAACACTGAAGCTTTCTTT
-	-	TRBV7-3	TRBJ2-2	CASSSLGDPNTGELFF	TGTGCCAGCAGCTCCCTAGGGGATCCCAACACCGGGGAGCTGTTTTTT
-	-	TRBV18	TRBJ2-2	CASSLHLNTGELFF	TGTGCCAGCTCACTTCATTTGAACACCGGGGAGCTGTTTTTT
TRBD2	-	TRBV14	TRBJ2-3	CASSPPWGRAPDTQYF	TGTGCCAGCAGCCCACCATGGGGGAGGGCCCCAGATACGCAGTATTTT
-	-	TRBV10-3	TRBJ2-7	CAISDFYEQYF	TGTGCCATCAGTGACTTCTACGAGCAGTACTTC
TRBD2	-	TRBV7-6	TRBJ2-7	CASSGTSGPSSYEQYF	TGTGCCAGCAGCGGAACTAGCGGTCCGAGCTCCTACGAGCAGTACTTC